This TCR beta chain is from a study of beta chain features in type 1 diabetes. Whole-study results and caveats: Sequencing of cDNA might inflate the share of cells that strongly express TCR. The naive, central memory and Treg TCRB repertoires of patients appeared to be more similar to one another than those of healthy donors.

This CDR3 is built from 15 residues. The germline gives CDR1 MNHEY, CDR2 SMNVEV (reference sequence). V gave up 4 bases and J gave up 7 bases, with 16 bases separating them. Since all of the isolated RNA was reverse transcribed, expressed TCRB transcripts were what got sequenced. TCRdb's table, derived via immunoSEQ multiplex PCR, lists solely in-frame clones and lacks some. The sample gives hundreds of thousands of clones, roughly a sixth of which show up once; approximately 0.087% is in the top ten. As regards this clone: Antigen unknown.

There was one heparinised blood draw per donor, averaging around 100 mL. Via CD45RO/CCR7/CD25/CD127/CD95/CD27, cells of the CD4+ naive, central memory, regulatory and stem cell-like memory subsets were sorted. The receptor comes from a man between 18 and 35 years old in good health. The V and J genes are TRBV27 and TRBJ2-2; D gene ambiguous. The sample comprised naive CD4+ T cells from blood. As DNA, the CDR3 is TGTGCCAGCAGTTACGGGCGGCTTCACGGCGGGGAGCTGTTTTTT. It codes for CASSYGRLHGGELFF.